This T cell receptor beta chain was sequenced in a study of molecular identifiers for immune sequencing clone quantification. TCRdb itself ran the PCR reads through MiXCR, one entry per CDR3 protein. The repertoire includes about 510,000 distinct CDR3 sequences, less than 30% of them detected once, and roughly 0.77% sits in the top ten. The germline V gene encodes CDR1 SGHNT and CDR2 YYREEE (reference sequence). This CDR3 spans 17 amino acids. V lost 0 bases and J lost 2, with 16 bases in between. This clonotype was counted ten times or more. The chain couples TRBV5-4 to TRBJ2-3; a possible D gene is TRBD2 (7 bases). What was sequenced was naive CD8+ T cells from blood, with Jurkat cell RNA spiked in. The subset is: FACS-sorted CD8+CD4-CCR7+CD45RA+ naive T cells. The receptor comes from a human donor in good health. Some libraries in this study had Jurkat cell RNA spiked in. This CDR3 is CASSLEGAGAFTDTQYF. The CDR3 nucleotides are TGTGCCAGCAGCTTGGAGGGCGCGGGGGCCTTCACAGATACGCAGTATTTT.